This T cell receptor (beta chain) stems from a study of Graves' ophthalmopathy and Graves' hyperthyroidism. General observations from the study: The model reached around 66% sensitivity and 72.22% specificity for predicting ophthalmopathy progression.

Using RNA transcripts, the TCR beta CDR3 regions were amplified. First-round RT-PCR with HTBI primers preceded a second-round multiplex PCR. One entry per CDR3 protein results from TCRdb running MiXCR on the multiplex PCR reads. The table has 40,000 or so distinct CDR3 sequences, around 50% seen once. This clonotype showed up many times. Its antigen remains unknown. Diagnosis used clinical symptoms, serum thyroxine, TRAb, thyroid ultrasound and orbital computed tomography. The receptor was derived from an adult man with Graves' ophthalmopathy. The specimen sequenced was peripheral blood.

DNA of the CDR3: TGTGCCAGCAGCTCCGGGACAGAGACCCAGTACTTC. Translation gives CASSSGTETQYF. The chain has TRBV28 and TRBJ2-5; tentatively, D is TRBD1 or TRBD2 (5 bases each). V was cut by 6 bases and J by 4 bases, with 9 bases left in between. Germline-derived CDR1 and CDR2 are MDHEN and SYDVKM. CDR3 length: 12 amino acids.